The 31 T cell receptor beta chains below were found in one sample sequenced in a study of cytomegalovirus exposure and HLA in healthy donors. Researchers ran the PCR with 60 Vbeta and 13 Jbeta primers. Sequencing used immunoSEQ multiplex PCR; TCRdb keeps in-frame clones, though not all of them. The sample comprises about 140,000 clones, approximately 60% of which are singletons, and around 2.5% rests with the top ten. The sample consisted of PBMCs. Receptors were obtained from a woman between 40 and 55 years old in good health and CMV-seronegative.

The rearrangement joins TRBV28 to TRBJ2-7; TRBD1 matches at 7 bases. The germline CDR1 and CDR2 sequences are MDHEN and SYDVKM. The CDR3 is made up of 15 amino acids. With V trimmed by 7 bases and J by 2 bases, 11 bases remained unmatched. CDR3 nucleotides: TGTGCCAGCACCATCACAGGGGCCCCACCCTACGAGCAGTACTTC. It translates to CASTITGAPPYEQYF.

CDR3 coding DNA: TGTGCCTGGAGTCGGGACAGTAATGAAAAACTGTTTTTT. It codes for CAWSRDSNEKLFF. The V and J genes are TRBV30 and TRBJ1-4, with 7 bases that match TRBD1. Trimming cost V 2 bases and J 4 bases; bases outside gene matches: 1. CDR3 length: 13 residues. Germline CDR1 and CDR2: GTSNPN and SVGIG (reference sequence). Looking up the rest from reference TRBV30 and TRBJ1-4 gives the full variable domain: SQTIHQWPATLVQPVGSPLSLECTVEGTSNPNLYWYRQAAGRGLQLLFYSVGIGQISSEVPQNLSASRPQDRQFILSSKKLLLSDSGFYLCAWSRDSNEKLFFGSGTQLSVL.

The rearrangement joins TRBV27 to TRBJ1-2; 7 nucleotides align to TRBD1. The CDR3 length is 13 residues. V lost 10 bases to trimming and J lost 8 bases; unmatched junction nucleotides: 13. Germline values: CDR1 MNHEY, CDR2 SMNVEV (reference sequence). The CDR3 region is CATWTGDIKGYTF. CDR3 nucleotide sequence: TGTGCCACCTGGACAGGAGATATTAAAGGCTACACCTTC.

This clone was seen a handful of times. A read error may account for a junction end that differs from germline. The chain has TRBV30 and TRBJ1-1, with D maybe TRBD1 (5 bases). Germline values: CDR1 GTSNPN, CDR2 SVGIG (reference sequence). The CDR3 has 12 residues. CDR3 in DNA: TGTGCCTGGAGTGAGGGGCCTAAAGGGTTGGGCTTT. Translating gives CAWSEGPKGLGF.

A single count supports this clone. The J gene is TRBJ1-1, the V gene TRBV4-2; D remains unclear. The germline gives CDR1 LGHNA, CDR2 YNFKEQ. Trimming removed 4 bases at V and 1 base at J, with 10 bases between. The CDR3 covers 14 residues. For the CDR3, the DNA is TGTGCCAGCAGCCTCGAGGTAGAGAACACTGAAGCTTTCTTT. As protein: CASSLEVENTEAFF.

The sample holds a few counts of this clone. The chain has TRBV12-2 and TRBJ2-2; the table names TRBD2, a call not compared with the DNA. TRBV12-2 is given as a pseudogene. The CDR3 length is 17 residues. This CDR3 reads CASRLASGGSNTGELFF. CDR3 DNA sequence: TGTGCAAGTCGCTTGGCTAGCGGGGGGTCGAACACCGGGGAGCTGTTTTTT.

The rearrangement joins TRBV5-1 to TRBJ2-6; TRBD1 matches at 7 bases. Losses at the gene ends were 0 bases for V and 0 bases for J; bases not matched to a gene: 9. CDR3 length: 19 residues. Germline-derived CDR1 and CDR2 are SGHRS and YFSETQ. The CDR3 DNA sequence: TGCGCCAGCAGCTTGGGGACAGGAATTACAACCTCTGGGGCCAACGTCCTGACTTTC. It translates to CASSLGTGITTSGANVLTF.

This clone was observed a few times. The CDR3 region has the DNA TGTGCCAGCAGTTTATCTATGGCCAGTCAGGTTAGCACTGAAGCTTTCTTT. Amino acids: CASSLSMASQVSTEAFF. The chain employs TRBV5-4 and TRBJ1-1, with no clear D. The CDR3 spans 17 residues. Germline V gene data show CDR1 as SGHNT and CDR2 as YYREEE (reference sequence). Deletions cut 5 bases from V and 4 bases from J, with 24 bases between.

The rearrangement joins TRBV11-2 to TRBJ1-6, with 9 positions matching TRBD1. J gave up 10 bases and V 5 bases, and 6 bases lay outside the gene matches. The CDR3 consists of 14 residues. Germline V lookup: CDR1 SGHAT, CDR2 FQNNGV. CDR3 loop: CASSQGQGSSPLHF. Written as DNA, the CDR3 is TGTGCCAGCAGCCAGGGACAGGGAAGCTCACCCCTCCACTTT.

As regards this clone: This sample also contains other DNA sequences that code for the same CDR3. CDR3 sequence reads: CASSSARFTDTQYF. In DNA form, the CDR3 reads TGTGCCAGCAGTTCCGCCAGATTCACAGATACGCAGTATTTT. This chain uses TRBV6-5 with TRBJ2-3; D remains unclear. The CDR3 runs 14 residues. The V and J ends lost 4 bases and 2 bases respectively, with 10 bases between them. Germline assignment: CDR1 MNHEY and CDR2 SVGAGI.

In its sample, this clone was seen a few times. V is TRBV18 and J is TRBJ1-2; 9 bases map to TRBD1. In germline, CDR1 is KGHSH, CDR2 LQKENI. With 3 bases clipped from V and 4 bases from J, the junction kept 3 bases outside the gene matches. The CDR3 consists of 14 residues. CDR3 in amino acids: CASSPGQGTYGYTF. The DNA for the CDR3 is TGTGCCAGCTCACCTGGACAGGGGACCTATGGCTACACCTTC.

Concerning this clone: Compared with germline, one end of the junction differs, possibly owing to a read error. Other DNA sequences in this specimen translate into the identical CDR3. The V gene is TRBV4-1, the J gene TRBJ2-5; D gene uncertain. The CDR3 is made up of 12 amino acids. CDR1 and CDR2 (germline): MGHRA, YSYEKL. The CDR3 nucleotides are TGCGCCAGCAGCCAACCCTTGGAGACCCAATACTTC. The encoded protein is CASSQPLETQYF.

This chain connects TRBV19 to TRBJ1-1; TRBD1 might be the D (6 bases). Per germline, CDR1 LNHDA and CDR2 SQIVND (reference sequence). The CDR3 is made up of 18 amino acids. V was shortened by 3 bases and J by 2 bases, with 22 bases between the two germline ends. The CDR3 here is CASSIPPSLGTTNTEAFF. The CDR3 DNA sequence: TGTGCCAGTAGTATCCCGCCCAGCCTCGGGACAACTAACACTGAAGCTTTCTTT.

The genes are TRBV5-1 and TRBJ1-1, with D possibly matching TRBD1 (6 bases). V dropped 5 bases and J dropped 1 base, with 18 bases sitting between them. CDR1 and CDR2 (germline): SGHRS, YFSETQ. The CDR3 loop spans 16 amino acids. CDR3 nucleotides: TGCGCCAGCAGTCCCGGGACACAGAATAAGAACACTGAAGCTTTCTTT. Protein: CASSPGTQNKNTEAFF.

This chain's CDR3 is CASGFYPDNQPQHF. The CDR3, as DNA: TGTGCTAGTGGTTTCTACCCCGACAATCAGCCCCAGCATTTT. This sequence joins TRBV12-5 and TRBJ1-5, with D hard to call. V was pared by 3 bases and J by 3 bases, with 9 bases between. Germline V gene sequence: CDR1 LGHNT, CDR2 FRNRAP. This CDR3 is built from 14 residues.

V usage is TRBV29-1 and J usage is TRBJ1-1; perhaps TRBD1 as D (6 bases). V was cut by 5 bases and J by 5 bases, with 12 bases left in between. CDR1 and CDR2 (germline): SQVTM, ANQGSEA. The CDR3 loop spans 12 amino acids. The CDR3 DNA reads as TGCAGCGTTCAACAGGGCGGAACTGAAGCTTTCTTT. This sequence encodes CSVQQGGTEAFF.

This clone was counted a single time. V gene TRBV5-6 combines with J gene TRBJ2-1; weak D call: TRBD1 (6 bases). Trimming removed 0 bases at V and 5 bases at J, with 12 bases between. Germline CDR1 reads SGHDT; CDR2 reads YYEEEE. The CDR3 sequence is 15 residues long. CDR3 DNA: TGTGCCAGCAGCTTGGGTACAGGGAGACACAATGAGCAGTTCTTC. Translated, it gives CASSLGTGRHNEQFF.

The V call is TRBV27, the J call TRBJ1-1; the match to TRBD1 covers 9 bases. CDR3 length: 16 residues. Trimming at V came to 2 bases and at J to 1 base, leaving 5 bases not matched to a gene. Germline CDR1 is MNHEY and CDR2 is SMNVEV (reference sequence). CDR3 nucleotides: TGTGCCAGCAGTTTAAGAGCGGGACAGGGGAACACTGAAGCTTTCTTT. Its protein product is CASSLRAGQGNTEAFF.

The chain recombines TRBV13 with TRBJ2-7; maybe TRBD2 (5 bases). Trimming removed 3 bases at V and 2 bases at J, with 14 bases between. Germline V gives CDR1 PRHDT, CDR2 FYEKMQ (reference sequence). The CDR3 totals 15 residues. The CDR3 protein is CASSFSRGFAYEQYF. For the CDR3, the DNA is TGTGCCAGCAGCTTCAGCAGAGGGTTCGCCTACGAGCAGTACTTC.

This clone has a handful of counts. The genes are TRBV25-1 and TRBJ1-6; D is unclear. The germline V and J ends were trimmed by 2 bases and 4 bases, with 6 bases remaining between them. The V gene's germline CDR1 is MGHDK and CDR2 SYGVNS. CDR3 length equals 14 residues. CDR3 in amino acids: CASSEGQYNSPLHF. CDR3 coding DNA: TGTGCCAGCAGTGAAGGGCAGTATAATTCACCCCTCCACTTT. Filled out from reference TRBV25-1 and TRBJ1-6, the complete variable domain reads EADIYQTPRYLVIGTGKKITLECSQTMGHDKMYWYQQDPGMELHLIHYSYGVNSTEKGDLSSESTVSRIRTEHFPLTLESARPSHTSQYLCASSEGQYNSPLHFGNGTRLTVT.

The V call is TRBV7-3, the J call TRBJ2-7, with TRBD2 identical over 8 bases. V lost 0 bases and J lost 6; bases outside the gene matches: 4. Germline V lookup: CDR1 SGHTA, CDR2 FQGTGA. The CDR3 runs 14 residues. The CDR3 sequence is CASSLTLAGSEQYF. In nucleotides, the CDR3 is TGTGCCAGCAGCTTAACTTTAGCGGGGAGCGAGCAGTACTTC.

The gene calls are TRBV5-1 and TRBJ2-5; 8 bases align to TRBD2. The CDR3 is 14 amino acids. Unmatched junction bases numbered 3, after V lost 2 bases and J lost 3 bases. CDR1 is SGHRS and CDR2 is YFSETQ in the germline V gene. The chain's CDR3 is CASSFGTRKETQYF. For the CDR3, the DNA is TGCGCCAGCAGCTTTGGGACTAGAAAAGAGACCCAGTACTTC.

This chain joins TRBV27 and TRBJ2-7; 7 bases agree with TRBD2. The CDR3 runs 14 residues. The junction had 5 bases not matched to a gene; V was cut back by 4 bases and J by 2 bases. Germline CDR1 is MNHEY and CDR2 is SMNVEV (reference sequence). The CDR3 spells CASSWGRAPYEQYF. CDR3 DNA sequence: TGTGCCAGCAGTTGGGGGAGGGCCCCCTACGAGCAGTACTTC.

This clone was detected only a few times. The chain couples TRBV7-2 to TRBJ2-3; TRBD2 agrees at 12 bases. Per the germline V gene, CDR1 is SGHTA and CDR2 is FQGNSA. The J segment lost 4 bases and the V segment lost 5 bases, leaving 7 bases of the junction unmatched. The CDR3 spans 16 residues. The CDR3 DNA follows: TGTGCCAGCAGCCCCCGACTAGCGGGGGATGCAGATACGCAGTATTTT. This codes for CASSPRLAGDADTQYF.

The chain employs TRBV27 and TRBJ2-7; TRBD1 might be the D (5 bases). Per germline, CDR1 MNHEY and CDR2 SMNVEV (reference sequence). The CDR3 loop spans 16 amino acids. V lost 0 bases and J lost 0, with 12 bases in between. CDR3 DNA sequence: TGTGCCAGCAGTTTATCAGGGGCAGCGAGCTCCTACGAGCAGTACTTC. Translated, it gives CASSLSGAASSYEQYF.

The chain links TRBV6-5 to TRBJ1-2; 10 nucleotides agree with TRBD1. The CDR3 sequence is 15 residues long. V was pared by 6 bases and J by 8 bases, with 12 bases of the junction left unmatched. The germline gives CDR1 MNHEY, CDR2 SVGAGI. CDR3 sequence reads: CASRPPGQGNKGYTF. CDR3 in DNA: TGTGCCAGCAGACCACCGGGACAGGGGAATAAAGGCTACACCTTC.

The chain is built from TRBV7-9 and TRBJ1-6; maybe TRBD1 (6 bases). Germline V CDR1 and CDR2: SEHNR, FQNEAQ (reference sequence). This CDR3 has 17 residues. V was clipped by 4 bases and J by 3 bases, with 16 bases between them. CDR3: CASSSGQSSYYNSPLHF. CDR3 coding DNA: TGTGCCAGCAGCTCCGGACAGTCCTCCTACTATAATTCACCCCTCCACTTT.

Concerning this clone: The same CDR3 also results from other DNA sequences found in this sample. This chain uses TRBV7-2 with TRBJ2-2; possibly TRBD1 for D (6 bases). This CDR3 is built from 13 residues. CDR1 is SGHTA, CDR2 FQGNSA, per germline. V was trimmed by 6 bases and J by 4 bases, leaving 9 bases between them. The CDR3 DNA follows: TGTGCCAGCAGTTTACAGGGCACCGGGGAGCTGTTTTTT. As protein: CASSLQGTGELFF.

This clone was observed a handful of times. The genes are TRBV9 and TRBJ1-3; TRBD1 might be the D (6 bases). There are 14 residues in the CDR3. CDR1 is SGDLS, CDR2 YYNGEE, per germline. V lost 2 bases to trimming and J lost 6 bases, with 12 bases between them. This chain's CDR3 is CASSVRQETNTIYF. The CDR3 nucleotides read TGTGCCAGCAGCGTTCGACAGGAGACAAACACCATATATTTT.

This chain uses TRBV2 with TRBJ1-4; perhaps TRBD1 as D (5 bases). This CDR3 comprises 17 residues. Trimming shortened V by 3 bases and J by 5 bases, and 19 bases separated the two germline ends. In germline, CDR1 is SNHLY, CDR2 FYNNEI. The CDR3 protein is CASSEGLGRDWNEKLFF. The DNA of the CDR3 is TGTGCCAGCAGTGAGGGGTTGGGTCGGGACTGGAATGAAAAACTGTTTTTT.

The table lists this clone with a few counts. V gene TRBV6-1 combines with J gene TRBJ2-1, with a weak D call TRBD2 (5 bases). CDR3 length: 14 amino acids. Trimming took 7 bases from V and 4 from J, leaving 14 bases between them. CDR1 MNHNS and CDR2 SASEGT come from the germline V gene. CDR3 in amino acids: CASTPRGQYNEQFF. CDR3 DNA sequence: TGTGCCAGCACTCCCCGCGGGCAATACAATGAGCAGTTCTTC.